What follows are 11 T cell receptor beta chains derived from one specimen sequenced in a study of shared clonotypes between healthy human individuals. Here immunoSEQ multiplex PCR was the method, and the copy in TCRdb shows in-frame clones only, minus some. Among roughly 2 million clones listed, 90% to 95% were seen once. The sequencing input was naive CD4+ T cells sorted from blood. As for subset: CD45RA+ positively selected. The receptors were sampled from a man aged 18 to 30 in good health.

The CDR3 here is CATLSGGVETQYF. In DNA form, the CDR3 reads TGTGCCACCTTGAGCGGGGGGGTTGAGACCCAGTACTTC. The chain employs TRBV6-5 and TRBJ2-5; 10 bases match TRBD2. V lost 10 bases to trimming and J lost 5 bases; unmatched junction nucleotides: 7. CDR3 length: 13 residues. The V gene's germline CDR1 is MNHEY and CDR2 SVGAGI.

V usage is TRBV9 and J usage is TRBJ2-1, with D tentatively TRBD1 or TRBD2 (5 bases each). V was cut by 3 bases and J by 0 bases, with 13 bases left in between. This CDR3 comprises 16 residues. Germline-derived CDR1 and CDR2 are SGDLS and YYNGEE. The CDR3 is CASSAKGRGSYNEQFF. The CDR3 region has the DNA TGTGCCAGCAGCGCGAAGGGGAGAGGCTCCTACAATGAGCAGTTCTTC.

This clone was counted a few times. The chain couples TRBV19 to TRBJ1-1; 7 bases line up with TRBD1. Germline trimming cut 5 bases from V and 0 bases from J; bases unmatched to any gene: 3. The CDR3 is 14 residues long. Germline CDR1 is LNHDA and CDR2 is SQIVND (reference sequence). CDR3 coding DNA: TGTGCCAGTAGTCTCACAGGGGTGAACACTGAAGCTTTCTTT. Protein: CASSLTGVNTEAFF.

The chain uses TRBV28 and TRBJ2-1; the match to TRBD1 covers 11 bases. Germline-derived CDR1 and CDR2 are MDHEN and SYDVKM. V was clipped by 6 bases and J by 7 bases; unmatched bases: 8. The CDR3 has 15 amino acids. CDR3 loop: CASRADRGPGNEQFF. The CDR3 nucleotides are TGTGCCAGCAGGGCGGACAGGGGGCCGGGGAATGAGCAGTTCTTC.

About this clone itself: A much larger clone lies a single base off, so this may be a read error. Other DNA sequences in the sample encode the same CDR3. The V call is TRBV2, the J call TRBJ2-7, with D perhaps TRBD1 (5 bases). The V and J ends lost 5 bases and 3 bases respectively, with 5 bases between them. Germline CDR1 SNHLY, CDR2 FYNNEI. The CDR3 length is 11 residues. CDR3 bases: TGTGCCAGCAGTCAGGGCTACGAGCAGTACTTC. Translating gives CASSQGYEQYF. Full variable domain (rest looked up from reference TRBV2 and TRBJ2-7): EPEVTQTPSHQVTQMGQEVILRCVPISNHLYFYWYRQILGQKVEFLVSFYNNEISEKSEIFDDQFSVERPDGSNFTLKIRSTKLEDSAMYFCASSQGYEQYFGPGTRLTVT.

The chain has TRBV5-1 and TRBJ2-5, with 7 bases lining up with TRBD1. Germline V lookup: CDR1 SGHRS, CDR2 YFSETQ. This CDR3 comprises 16 residues. V dropped 7 bases and J dropped 3; count of bases not matched to a gene: 15. The chain's CDR3 is CASAGRDSLIEETQYF. The CDR3 DNA is TGCGCCAGCGCCGGCAGGGACAGTTTAATAGAAGAGACCCAGTACTTC.

The chain carries TRBV6-1 and TRBJ1-3; D gene unclear. The V gene's germline CDR1 is MNHNS and CDR2 SASEGT. Trimming took 3 bases from V and 9 from J, leaving 12 bases between them. The CDR3 has 13 amino acids. The CDR3 is CASSDDLVGTIYF. CDR3 DNA: TGTGCCAGCAGTGATGACCTAGTGGGCACCATATATTTT.

The chain couples TRBV5-1 to TRBJ2-7, with no clear D. This CDR3 has 14 residues. Germline values: CDR1 SGHRS, CDR2 YFSETQ. The ends were cut back, 0 bases at V and 0 bases at J, with 7 bases in the middle. For the CDR3, the DNA is TGCGCCAGCAGCTTGGAGGGCCACTCCTACGAGCAGTACTTC. Translating gives CASSLEGHSYEQYF.

The chain is built from TRBV9 and TRBJ1-2, with 10 bases matching TRBD1. CDR1 and CDR2 (germline): SGDLS, YYNGEE. The CDR3 totals 14 residues. The V gene end was trimmed by 4 bases and the J gene end by 11 bases; junction bases not matched to a gene: 11. For the CDR3, the DNA is TGTGCCAGCAGCCCCGACGACAGGGGGCTGGGTTACACCTTC. Its translation: CASSPDDRGLGYTF.

The rearrangement joins TRBV7-6 to TRBJ2-3; tentatively, D is TRBD1 (5 bases). Trimming left V 5 bases short and J 2 bases short, with 11 bases between. This CDR3 is 14 amino acids long. Germline V lookup: CDR1 SGHVS, CDR2 FNYEAQ. The CDR3: CASSHDSFTDTQYF. The CDR3 nucleotides are TGTGCCAGCAGCCATGACAGTTTCACAGATACGCAGTATTTT.

V is TRBV28 and J is TRBJ1-2; 7 bases are shared with TRBD1. The germline V gene encodes CDR1 MDHEN and CDR2 SYDVKM. This CDR3 is 16 amino acids long. Trimming at V came to 2 bases and at J to 6 bases, leaving 12 bases not matched to a gene. The CDR3: CASSLASRQGGNGYTF. CDR3 coding DNA: TGTGCCAGCAGTTTAGCTTCCCGACAGGGTGGTAATGGCTACACCTTC.